The rows below give T cell receptor beta chains drawn from one sample of a study of blood T cell repertoires in COVID-19. TCRdb's copy holds only in-frame clones and misses some; the assay was immunoSEQ multiplex PCR. The repertoire holds roughly 98,000 clones, with around four fifths as singletons. Material: peripheral blood. The receptor source for this set is a human donor in a cohort sampled during active COVID-19. The CDR3 runs from the conserved cysteine through the conserved F or W. Each record gives: CDR3 length, clone size, V gene, J gene, D gene, CDR3 DNA, CDR3 protein. The D gene is left open where the match is weak. Clone size appears in some rows only: once, few, many, or a class for an expanded clone.

length: 14; size: .; V: TRBV19; J: TRBJ1-1; D: TRBD1; DNA: TGTGCCAGTAGGACGACAGGGATTAACACTGAAGCTTTCTTT; CDR3: CASRTTGINTEAFF
length: 15; size: .; V: TRBV6-5; J: TRBJ1-5; D: .; DNA: TGTGCCAGCAGTTACTCGCGGGGCTTGAATCAGCCCCAGCATTTT; CDR3: CASSYSRGLNQPQHF
length: 16; size: .; V: TRBV6-6; J: TRBJ2-7; D: TRBD2; DNA: TGTGCCAGCAGTCTGCCCGGGGGGAGCGGGGGCCAGAAGCAGTACTTC; CDR3: CASSLPGGSGGQKQYF
length: 16; size: .; V: TRBV6-1; J: TRBJ1-4; D: .; DNA: TGTGCCAGCAGTGGGGCAAAATACTTCGAGTTAGAAAAACTGTTTTTT; CDR3: CASSGAKYFELEKLFF
length: 14; size: .; V: TRBV12-5; J: TRBJ2-1; D: TRBD2; DNA: TGTGCTAGTGGTGTCCAGCGGGGGTACAATGAGCAGTTCTTC; CDR3: CASGVQRGYNEQFF
length: 15; size: .; V: TRBV5-8; J: TRBJ1-5; D: .; DNA: TGTGCCAGCAGCTTGGGGCAGAGCGCCAATCAGCCCCAGCATTTT; CDR3: CASSLGQSANQPQHF
length: 14; size: .; V: TRBV9; J: TRBJ1-3; D: TRBD1; DNA: TGTGCCAGCAGCGTCGGGACAGCTGGAAACACCATATATTTT; CDR3: CASSVGTAGNTIYF
length: 17; size: .; V: TRBV12-5; J: TRBJ2-1; D: TRBD2; DNA: TGTGCTAGTGGTTTGCGCTTGGTAGCGGGGAATTACAATGAGCAGTTCTTC; CDR3: CASGLRLVAGNYNEQFF
length: 14; size: .; V: TRBV7-2; J: TRBJ2-7; D: .; DNA: TGTGCCAGCACCCTAGGGGGATGGGGCTCCGAGCAGTACTTC; CDR3: CASTLGGWGSEQYF
length: 14; size: .; V: TRBV5-1; J: TRBJ1-4; D: .; DNA: TGCGCCAGCAGCGTACAGGGATATAATGAAAAACTGTTTTTT; CDR3: CASSVQGYNEKLFF
length: 15; size: .; V: TRBV3-1/TRBV3-2; J: TRBJ2-7; D: .; DNA: TGTGCCAGCAGCCAGATTAACAGGTTCCCGAGCGAGCAGTACTTC; CDR3: CASSQINRFPSEQYF
length: 13; size: .; V: TRBV12-3/TRBV12-4; J: TRBJ2-2; D: .; DNA: TGTGCCAGCAGGTCCCACAGCACCGGGGAGCTGTTTTTT; CDR3: CASRSHSTGELFF
length: 13; size: .; V: TRBV28; J: TRBJ1-2; D: .; DNA: TGTGCCAGCACGAGTTACCCCTCCTATGGCTACACCTTC; CDR3: CASTSYPSYGYTF
length: 16; size: once; V: TRBV11-2; J: TRBJ2-5; D: TRBD2; DNA: TGTGCCAGCAGCTTAGGGCCGGGGGGGTCGTCGGAGACCCAGTACTTC; CDR3: CASSLGPGGSSETQYF
length: 14; size: few; V: TRBV2; J: TRBJ1-4; D: .; DNA: TGTGCCAGCAGGCAGGCTTTTTCGAATGAAAAACTGTTTTTT; CDR3: CASRQAFSNEKLFF
length: 16; size: once; V: TRBV5-1; J: TRBJ2-7; D: TRBD1; DNA: TGCGCCAGCAGCTTGGCCGGACAGGGAAGGGCCTACGAGCAGTACTTC; CDR3: CASSLAGQGRAYEQYF
length: 14; size: few; V: TRBV2; J: TRBJ2-3; D: TRBD1; DNA: TGTGCCAGCAGTAAACGACAGGGATCAGATACGCAGTATTTT; CDR3: CASSKRQGSDTQYF
length: 15; size: .; V: TRBV18; J: TRBJ1-4; D: TRBD1; DNA: TGTGCCAGCTCAGAGCGGACAGGAGGAGGTGAAAAACTGTTTTTT; CDR3: CASSERTGGGEKLFF
length: 20; size: once; V: TRBV7-4; J: TRBJ2-7; D: .; DNA: TGTGCCAGCAGCCGTACAAGTGACGGGTCCACGGGGGGCCTTTCCGACGAGCAGTACTTC; CDR3: CASSRTSDGSTGGLSDEQYF
length: 18; size: .; V: TRBV6-1; J: TRBJ1-5; D: .; DNA: TGTGCCAGCAGTGTAACTCTCCCCCGGTCAGGTAGAGTTCAGCCCCAGCATTTT; CDR3: CASSVTLPRSGRVQPQHF
length: 15; size: .; V: TRBV11-3; J: TRBJ2-1; D: .; DNA: TGTGCCAGCAGCTTTGACAGCCTCTCCTACAATGAGCAGTTCTTC; CDR3: CASSFDSLSYNEQFF
length: 12; size: once; V: TRBV30; J: TRBJ1-1; D: TRBD1; DNA: TGTGCCTGGGGGACAGGGGGCATTGAAGCTTTCTTT; CDR3: CAWGTGGIEAFF
length: 14; size: .; V: TRBV7-2; J: TRBJ2-2; D: .; DNA: TGTGCCAGCAGCCCCGCGCGAGCGACCGGGGAGCTGTTTTTT; CDR3: CASSPARATGELFF
length: 14; size: .; V: TRBV21-1; J: TRBJ2-5; D: .; DNA: TGTGCCAGCATCAAGGAGCGGTCAGGAGAGACCCAGTACTTC; CDR3: CASIKERSGETQYF
length: 18; size: .; V: TRBV5-5; J: TRBJ2-7; D: TRBD2; DNA: TGTGCCAGCACCATCCTGGGACTAGCGGGCTCAAGCGGGTACGAGCAGTACTTC; CDR3: CASTILGLAGSSGYEQYF
length: 15; size: once; V: TRBV3-1/TRBV3-2; J: TRBJ1-2; D: TRBD1; DNA: TGTGCCAGCAGCCCACGGGACAGGGTAGTTCATGGCTACACCTTC; CDR3: CASSPRDRVVHGYTF
length: 14; size: .; V: TRBV27; J: TRBJ1-5; D: TRBD1; DNA: TGTGCCAGCAGTTTACAGGGGGCTGTACAGCCCCAGCATTTT; CDR3: CASSLQGAVQPQHF
length: 15; size: .; V: TRBV28; J: TRBJ1-1; D: TRBD1; DNA: TGTGCCAGCAGTTCGATTGACAGGGTCAACACTGAAGCTTTCTTT; CDR3: CASSSIDRVNTEAFF
length: 14; size: .; V: TRBV5-1; J: TRBJ2-3; D: TRBD1; DNA: TGCGCCAGCAGCCCGGGACAGACCACAGATACGCAGTATTTT; CDR3: CASSPGQTTDTQYF
length: 19; size: few; V: TRBV19; J: TRBJ1-6; D: .; DNA: TGTGCCAGTAGTATAACGGGGTCCCGGTCGGGCTCCTATAATTCACCCCTCCACTTT; CDR3: CASSITGSRSGSYNSPLHF
length: 11; size: .; V: TRBV7-2; J: TRBJ1-1; D: .; DNA: TGTGCCAGCAGCCCCAAAACTGAAGCTTTCTTT; CDR3: CASSPKTEAFF
length: 17; size: few; V: TRBV6-2/TRBV6-3; J: TRBJ2-5; D: .; DNA: TGTGCCAGCAGTTATGCTCAATGGAGGGGGCGCCGGGAGACCCAGTACTTC; CDR3: CASSYAQWRGRRETQYF
length: 15; size: .; V: TRBV4-2; J: TRBJ2-1; D: TRBD2; DNA: TGTGCCAGCAGAACTGTAGCGGGGGGCCCCAATGAGCAGTTCTTC; CDR3: CASRTVAGGPNEQFF
length: 15; size: many; V: TRBV6-5; J: TRBJ1-1; D: TRBD1; DNA: TGTGCCAGCAGCTACTCGGGACAGGGTCGCACTGAAGCTTTCTTT; CDR3: CASSYSGQGRTEAFF
length: 16; size: once; V: TRBV19; J: TRBJ2-7; D: TRBD1; DNA: TGTGCCAGTAGTCCCTTAAGGGGACAGGGGGCGTACGAGCAGTACTTC; CDR3: CASSPLRGQGAYEQYF
length: 14; size: .; V: TRBV2; J: TRBJ1-2; D: TRBD1; DNA: TGTGCCAGCAGTTACCAGGGGGCAGACTATGGCTACACCTTC; CDR3: CASSYQGADYGYTF
length: 15; size: .; V: TRBV6-5; J: TRBJ2-2; D: TRBD2; DNA: TGTGCCAGCTTCCGGGGGGGCCTTAACACCGGGGAGCTGTTTTTT; CDR3: CASFRGGLNTGELFF
length: 14; size: .; V: TRBV11-2; J: TRBJ1-1; D: .; DNA: TGTGCCAGCAGCCCCCACAGGGACGACACTGAAGCTTTCTTT; CDR3: CASSPHRDDTEAFF
length: 18; size: .; V: TRBV28; J: TRBJ2-3; D: .; DNA: TGTGCCACCGCGCCCAAACAGTTCGTTTCGTCACACACAGATACGCAGTATTTT; CDR3: CATAPKQFVSSHTDTQYF
length: 14; size: .; V: TRBV9; J: TRBJ1-6; D: TRBD1; DNA: TGTGCCAGCAGCTCAGAAACAGGGGTCTCACCCCTCCACTTT; CDR3: CASSSETGVSPLHF
length: 15; size: .; V: TRBV6-5; J: TRBJ1-1; D: TRBD1; DNA: TGTGCCAGCACCGTAGGGGGCATTTGGGGGACTGAAGCTTTCTTT; CDR3: CASTVGGIWGTEAFF
length: 16; size: .; V: TRBV7-3; J: TRBJ2-1; D: TRBD1; DNA: TGTACCAGCAGCTTAAAAGGCAGGGGGCTTTTGAATGAGCAGTTCTTC; CDR3: CTSSLKGRGLLNEQFF
length: 16; size: .; V: TRBV19; J: TRBJ2-1; D: .; DNA: TGTGCCAGTAGTATAAGCCCCGTAGGAGGTTGGGATGAGCAGTTCTTC; CDR3: CASSISPVGGWDEQFF
length: 14; size: few; V: TRBV5-5; J: TRBJ2-7; D: .; DNA: TGTGCCAGCAGCTGGGGGCGACAAACCTACGAGCAGTACTTC; CDR3: CASSWGRQTYEQYF
length: 15; size: .; V: TRBV9; J: TRBJ2-2; D: TRBD2; DNA: TGTGCCAGCAGCGTAGGCGGGGGGCAAACCGGGGAGCTGTTTTTT; CDR3: CASSVGGGQTGELFF
length: 15; size: .; V: TRBV30; J: TRBJ1-3; D: .; DNA: TGTGCCTGGAGTCACACGCGGTCACCGGGAAACACCATATATTTT; CDR3: CAWSHTRSPGNTIYF
length: 15; size: .; V: TRBV11-3; J: TRBJ2-2; D: .; DNA: TGTGCCAGCAGCTTAGATCGCAGGAACACCGGGGAGCTGTTTTTT; CDR3: CASSLDRRNTGELFF
length: 15; size: few; V: TRBV5-5; J: TRBJ1-5; D: TRBD1; DNA: TGTGCCAGCAGTGACAGGGGCATATGGAATCAGCCCCAGCATTTT; CDR3: CASSDRGIWNQPQHF
length: 16; size: .; V: TRBV7-2; J: TRBJ1-1; D: .; DNA: TGTGCCAGCAGCTTAAGGGGGACACATCTGAACACTGAAGCTTTCTTT; CDR3: CASSLRGTHLNTEAFF
length: 14; size: once; V: TRBV5-1; J: TRBJ2-2; D: .; DNA: TGCGCCAGCAGCGTCACCCAGGGGCCCGGGGAGCTGTTTTTT; CDR3: CASSVTQGPGELFF
length: 14; size: .; V: TRBV7-9; J: TRBJ1-2; D: TRBD1; DNA: TGTGCCAGCAGTCCAGAGGGGGCTTTGTCTGGCTACACCTTC; CDR3: CASSPEGALSGYTF
length: 17; size: once; V: TRBV7-8; J: TRBJ1-1; D: TRBD1; DNA: TGTGCCAGCAGCGCCCGACAGGGGGATCTTCCGAACACTGAAGCTTTCTTT; CDR3: CASSARQGDLPNTEAFF
length: 17; size: .; V: TRBV5-4; J: TRBJ2-1; D: TRBD2; DNA: TGTGCCAGCAGACCGGGGGTGGGGACTAGCTCCTACAATGAGCAGTTCTTC; CDR3: CASRPGVGTSSYNEQFF
length: 17; size: .; V: TRBV4-2; J: TRBJ2-5; D: TRBD2; DNA: TGTGCCAGCAGCCAAGAGTTAAGCGGGGGTCGGGGGGAGACCCAGTACTTC; CDR3: CASSQELSGGRGETQYF